The clone carrying this T cell receptor beta chain was detected only a few times. No antigen is known for it. The germline and genes are mouse ones. The read terminates 4 residues before the CDR3 end, so the remaining end is supplied by the germline J gene. This sample stems from a study of CD8+ T cells in alopecia areata. Whole-study context: Female C3H/HeJ mice aged about 7-10 weeks received skin from approximately 6-12-month-old C3H/HeJ donors with spontaneous alopecia. Overall study findings and caveats: Normal skin's resident alphabeta T cells are sequenced alongside lesional scalp T cells. Compared with normal scalp, lesional scalp had higher clonality and more expanded CD8+ clones.

Germline trimming cut 5 bases from V and 1 base from J; bases unmatched to any gene: 6. Germline CDR1 reads NSQYPW; CDR2 reads LRSPGD (reference sequence). This CDR3 has 15 amino acids. It was cDNA, reverse transcribed from extracted RNA, that served as the sequencing template. The protocol was immunoSEQ multiplex PCR, while the TCRdb copy is restricted to in-frame clones and leaves out a portion. This sample has around 110,000 clones, each found more than once. V is TRBV1 and J is TRBJ2-3, with 7 bases matching TRBD1. The source is a C3H/HeJ mouse with alopecia areata. Strain haplotype (MHC): H2-k. The sequenced material came from lesional skin. Incomplete CDR3 DNA: TGCACCTGCAGTCCCGACAGGGAAGGTGCAGAA. Amino acid sequence: CTCSPDREGAE. The whole CDR3 protein is CTCSPDREGAETLYF.